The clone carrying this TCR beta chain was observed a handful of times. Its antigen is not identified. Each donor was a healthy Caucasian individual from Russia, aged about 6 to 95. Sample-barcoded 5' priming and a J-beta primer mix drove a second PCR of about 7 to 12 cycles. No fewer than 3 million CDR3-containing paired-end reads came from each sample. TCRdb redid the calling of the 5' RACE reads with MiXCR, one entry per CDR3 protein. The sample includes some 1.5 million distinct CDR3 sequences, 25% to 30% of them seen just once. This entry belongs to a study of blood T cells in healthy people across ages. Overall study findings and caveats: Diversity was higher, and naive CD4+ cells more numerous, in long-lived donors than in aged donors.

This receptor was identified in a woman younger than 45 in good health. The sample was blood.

The CDR3 DNA reads TGTGCCAGCCTTCCGGGGGGCAGCGGGGAGCTGTTTTTT. Its protein is CASLPGGSGELFF. This chain joins TRBV6-1 and TRBJ2-2; tentatively, D is TRBD2 (7 bases). The germline V and J ends were trimmed by 8 bases and 7 bases, with 14 bases remaining between them. CDR3 length: 13 amino acids. CDR1 and CDR2 (germline): MNHNS, SASEGT.